This record concerns one T cell receptor (beta chain) sequence. Its target is unknown. This entry is derived from a study of cytomegalovirus exposure and HLA in healthy donors. Turning to the study itself: About 79 million unique TCRs from HLA-typed donors were held in an early data release. General study points: According to a later analysis, donors in an Asian-associated ancestry cluster reportedly had fewer N-insertions than the approximately 730-donor mean. In a later analysis, TCR beta V- and J-gene trimming was associated with a missense DCLRE1C variant.

V shed 6 bases, J shed 12 bases, and the junction held 16 bases outside the gene matches. There are 15 residues in the CDR3. Germline CDR1 reads MNHNS; CDR2 reads SASEGT. PCR amplification relied on 60 Vbeta primers (plus 13 Jbeta primers). The method was immunoSEQ multiplex PCR; TCRdb's version includes in-frame clones alone and lacks a portion of them. The sample lists around 130,000 clones; 78% were seen once. Source material: PBMCs. The TCR was taken from a woman under 30 in good health and CMV-seronegative. This rearrangement joins TRBV6-1 to TRBJ2-1, with 8 bases lining up with TRBD1. The CDR3 nucleotides are TGTGCCAGCAGGCTGACAGGGGCTGGTTTTTCGGTGCAGTTCTTC. Its protein product is CASRLTGAGFSVQFF.